These 25 T cell receptor beta chains originate from one sample sequenced in a study of blood T cells in healthy people across ages. Primers used in a second PCR of about 6 to 11 cycles were a sample-barcoded 5' primer and a J-beta primer mix. A single record per CDR3 protein comes from TCRdb applying MiXCR to the 5' RACE reads. Among under 1 million distinct CDR3 sequences listed, around 42% were seen once. Sequenced sample: blood. Receptor source: a man in his 60s in good health.

This clonotype was recorded a few times. J is TRBJ2-7 and V is TRBV6-2 or TRBV6-3, with 9 bases that match TRBD1. With 6 bases clipped from V and 3 bases from J, the junction kept 9 bases outside the gene matches. There are 15 residues in the CDR3. CDR1 and CDR2 (germline): MNHEY, SVGEGT. In DNA form, the CDR3 reads TGTGCCAGCAGCCTTACCGGGACAGGGCGCTACGAGCAGTACTTC. Amino acid sequence: CASSLTGTGRYEQYF.

This rearrangement joins TRBV12-3 or TRBV12-4 to TRBJ2-7; 12 nucleotides line up with TRBD2. Losses at the gene ends were 2 bases for V and 0 bases for J; bases not matched to a gene: 11. This CDR3 region has 19 residues. CDR3 sequence: CASSLLLAGGYRGSYEQYF. DNA for the CDR3: TGTGCCAGCAGTTTATTACTAGCGGGGGGCTATAGGGGCTCCTACGAGCAGTACTTC.

This clonotype was seen a handful of times. The CDR3 loop is CATSDGAGPNTEAFF. The CDR3 region has the DNA TGTGCCACCAGTGATGGTGCAGGGCCGAACACTGAAGCTTTCTTT. The chain joins TRBV24-1 to TRBJ1-1; D perhaps matches TRBD1 (5 bases). Trimming took 3 bases from V and 1 from J, leaving 11 bases between them. Per germline, CDR1 KGHDR and CDR2 SFDVKD. CDR3 size: 15 residues.

The rearrangement uses TRBV6-1 and TRBJ1-1; perhaps TRBD1 as D (5 bases). V gave up 4 bases and J gave up 0 bases, with 18 bases separating them. Germline loops: CDR1 MNHNS, CDR2 SASEGT. This CDR3 is 17 amino acids long. The CDR3 nucleotides read TGTGCCAGCAGTGTACGAAGCCATGACAGCATGAACACTGAAGCTTTCTTT. It yields the protein CASSVRSHDSMNTEAFF.

This clonotype was observed a handful of times. This chain uses TRBV6-4 with TRBJ2-1, with 7 positions matching TRBD1. Germline V CDR1 and CDR2: MRHNA, SNTAGT. V dropped 5 bases and J dropped 5; count of bases not matched to a gene: 6. CDR3 length: 14 amino acids. This CDR3 reads CASSPYTGDNEQFF. The CDR3 DNA reads as TGTGCCAGCAGTCCATATACAGGGGACAATGAGCAGTTCTTC.

CDR3 nucleotides: TGTGCCAGCAGTTTAGGAACAGGGGGCGCGTTCAAGCATTTT. Protein product: CASSLGTGGAFKHF. The chain is built from TRBV27 and TRBJ1-5; TRBD1 matches at 9 bases. The CDR3 is 14 residues long. Germline values: CDR1 MNHEY, CDR2 SMNVEV (reference sequence). V was pared by 2 bases and J by 14 bases, with 10 bases of the junction left unmatched.

This clonotype has a handful of counts. The chain couples TRBV25-1 to TRBJ2-5, with D unclear. Between the trimmed V and J ends, which lost 8 bases and 4 bases, there was a span of 11 bases. Germline lookup yields CDR1 MGHDK and CDR2 SYGVNS. This CDR3 has 12 residues. The CDR3 region is CASWFRGETQYF. In nucleotides, the CDR3 is TGTGCCAGCTGGTTCAGAGGAGAGACCCAGTACTTC.

The chain links TRBV5-1 to TRBJ2-7, with D hard to call. Trimming pared 4 bases from V and 6 bases from J, leaving 14 bases between. The V gene's germline CDR1 is SGHRS and CDR2 YFSETQ. The CDR3 spans 13 residues. The CDR3 protein is CASSVKVASEQYF. CDR3 bases: TGCGCCAGCAGCGTCAAGGTAGCTAGCGAGCAGTACTTC.

This clonotype was seen more than once but under ten times. The genes are TRBV2 and TRBJ2-1; 8 bases are a match to TRBD1. J lost 1 base, V lost 9 bases, and 2 bases had no gene match. This CDR3 is built from 13 residues. Germline assignment: CDR1 SNHLY and CDR2 FYNNEI. The CDR3 DNA follows: TGTGCCAGTACAGGGGGATCCTACAATGAGCAGTTCTTC. Translated, it gives CASTGGSYNEQFF.

The chain links TRBV3-1 to TRBJ2-5; D gene uncertain. CDR1 and CDR2 (germline): LGHDT, YNNKEL (reference sequence). V lost 4 bases to trimming and J lost 4 bases, with 22 bases between them. This CDR3 is built from 17 residues. CDR3 sequence reads: CASSPGLRALFRETQYF. CDR3 nucleotides: TGTGCCAGCAGCCCCGGGTTAAGGGCTCTGTTTCGAGAGACCCAGTACTTC.

The chain combines TRBV20-1 with TRBJ1-6; D is unclear. Trimming stripped 6 bases from V and 6 bases from J, with 18 bases between. The germline V gene has CDR1 DFQATT and CDR2 SNEGSKA (reference sequence). The CDR3 covers 15 residues. CDR3 residues: CSAPVGGDLNSPLHF. The CDR3, as DNA: TGCAGTGCCCCCGTGGGCGGAGACCTTAATTCACCCCTCCACTTT.

The CDR3 is CASSSEWGYEQYF. The CDR3 DNA follows: TGTGCCAGTAGTTCTGAATGGGGCTACGAGCAGTACTTC. The rearrangement joins TRBV19 to TRBJ2-7; the D is unclear. V was trimmed by 5 bases and J by 3 bases, leaving 11 bases between them. The germline V gene has CDR1 LNHDA and CDR2 SQIVND (reference sequence). The CDR3 consists of 13 residues.

The CDR3 spells CASSASGARNQPQHF. CDR3 nucleotide sequence: TGTGCCAGTAGTGCCTCGGGGGCGCGAAATCAGCCCCAGCATTTT. V usage is TRBV19 and J usage is TRBJ1-5; D possibly corresponds to TRBD1 (6 bases). The CDR3 is 15 amino acids. The germline gives CDR1 LNHDA, CDR2 SQIVND (reference sequence). V was trimmed by 5 bases and J by 4 bases, leaving 15 bases between them.

This clonotype was counted only a few times. The chain couples TRBV25-1 to TRBJ2-7, with D possibly TRBD2 on 5 matching bases. CDR1 and CDR2 (germline): MGHDK, SYGVNS. The CDR3 is 16 amino acids. V lost 6 bases and J 3 bases, leaving 21 bases between the germline ends. The DNA for the CDR3 is TGTGCCAGCAGGGCCGAGCGGTCAACGACCCACTACGAGCAGTACTTC. It yields the protein CASRAERSTTHYEQYF.

This chain connects TRBV20-1 to TRBJ2-3, with TRBD1 as a possible D gene (5 bases). The CDR3 totals 14 residues. Trimming removed 0 bases from V and 1 base from J, with 8 bases in between. Per germline, CDR1 DFQATT and CDR2 SNEGSKA (reference sequence). CDR3 in DNA: TGCAGTGCTAGAGATCAGGGCCGCACAGATACGCAGTATTTT. Its protein is CSARDQGRTDTQYF.

A single count supports this clonotype. The chain couples TRBV20-1 to TRBJ1-1, with no clear D. Germline assignment: CDR1 DFQATT and CDR2 SNEGSKA (reference sequence). V gave up 6 bases and J gave up 8 bases, with 10 bases separating them. This CDR3 spans 10 amino acids. This CDR3 reads CSASRAEAFF. The CDR3 nucleotides read TGCAGTGCGTCCCGGGCCGAAGCTTTCTTT.

Details on this clonotype: A clone one base away is much larger, so this may be a read error. CDR3 coding DNA: TGCAACGTTGAGAGGAGCACAGATACGCAGTATTTT. Its protein is CNVERSTDTQYF. The V and J genes are TRBV29-1 and TRBJ2-3; D unresolved. The CDR3 runs to 12 residues. Per germline, CDR1 SQVTM and CDR2 ANQGSEA.

J is TRBJ2-1 and V is TRBV7-9, with TRBD2 matching over 7 bases. The better agreement between TRBJ2-7 and the DNA end casts doubt on the J call. The length of the CDR3 is 14 residues. CDR1 SEHNR and CDR2 FQNEAQ come from the germline V gene (reference sequence). CDR3 sequence reads: CASNSGLVNNEQYF. The CDR3 nucleotides read TGTGCCAGCAATTCCGGACTAGTCAACAATGAGCAGTACTTC.

The chain combines TRBV5-1 with TRBJ2-7; D remains unclear. Germline V CDR1 and CDR2: SGHRS, YFSETQ. The germline V and J ends were trimmed by 4 bases and 4 bases, with 15 bases remaining between them. This CDR3 has 14 amino acids. CDR3 sequence (DNA): TGCGCCAGCAGCCCCGATCGGCCAATTTACGAGCAGTACTTC. Its protein is CASSPDRPIYEQYF.

In its sample, this clonotype was seen many times. The genes are TRBV7-2 and TRBJ2-7; 8 bases match TRBD1. This CDR3 comprises 16 residues. The ends lost 4 bases at V and 6 bases at J; junction bases unmatched: 14. Germline CDR1 reads SGHTA; CDR2 reads FQGNSA. The CDR3 region is CASSSRTGNGTIEQYF. The CDR3, as DNA: TGTGCCAGCAGCTCCAGGACAGGGAATGGAACCATCGAGCAGTACTTC. Full variable domain (remainder filled in from reference TRBV7-2 and TRBJ2-7): GAGVSQSPSNKVTEKGKDVELRCDPISGHTALYWYRQSLGQGLEFLIYFQGNSAPDKSGLPSDRFSAERTGGSVSTLTIQRTQQEDSAVYLCASSSRTGNGTIEQYFGPGTRLTVT.

V gene TRBV5-1 combines with J gene TRBJ1-1; 10 nucleotides match TRBD1. Germline CDR1 SGHRS, CDR2 YFSETQ. The CDR3 length is 15 residues. Trimming took 7 bases from V and 5 from J; bases not matched to a gene: 11. DNA for the CDR3: TGCGCCAGCGCGCCGGGACAGGGGATCAGGACTGAAGCTTTCTTT. This codes for CASAPGQGIRTEAFF.

The chain couples TRBV7-9 to TRBJ2-7; no reliable D call. The CDR3 consists of 12 residues. The V and J ends lost 7 bases and 2 bases respectively, with 9 bases between them. CDR1 and CDR2 from the germline V gene are SEHNR and FQNEAQ (reference sequence). This CDR3 reads CASTIGAYEQYF. DNA for the CDR3: TGTGCCAGCACCATCGGTGCCTACGAGCAGTACTTC.

This clonotype was seen just once. V gene TRBV5-1 combines with J gene TRBJ1-1; 7 nucleotides align to TRBD1. The CDR3 has 17 residues. V dropped 3 bases and J dropped 1; count of bases not matched to a gene: 12. Germline V gene sequence: CDR1 SGHRS, CDR2 YFSETQ. CDR3 nucleotide sequence: TGCGCCAGCAGCTCCGGGACAGTTGGTTCGAAGAACACTGAAGCTTTCTTT. Its translation is CASSSGTVGSKNTEAFF.

This clonotype has only a few counts. The chain employs TRBV2 and TRBJ2-3, with a possible D match to TRBD2 (6 bases). The CDR3 extends over 15 amino acids. In germline, CDR1 is SNHLY, CDR2 FYNNEI. Between the trimmed V and J ends, which lost 4 bases and 5 bases, there was a span of 16 bases. CDR3 coding DNA: TGTGCCAGCAGTGCGAGAGGCCCGGGAGTAGATACGCAGTATTTT. Amino acid sequence: CASSARGPGVDTQYF.

This clonotype was observed a handful of times. The V and J genes are TRBV15 and TRBJ2-1; 9 bases align to TRBD1. The CDR3 has 16 residues. The V gene's germline CDR1 is LNHNV and CDR2 YYDKDF (reference sequence). V gave up 3 bases and J gave up 0 bases; unmatched junction bases: 3. CDR3 DNA: TGTGCCACCAGCAGGGGACAGGGAAGCTCCTACAATGAGCAGTTCTTC. Translating it yields CATSRGQGSSYNEQFF.